The present TCR beta chain was sequenced within a study of human T cells and chemical hapten exposure. Study summary: Patients got weekly scalp diphenylcyclopropenone doses over the approximately 25-week study.

Study observations and caveats: High-frequency TCRs, those above 1 in 1000, stayed the same after DPC sensitization.

The CDR3 is made up of 16 amino acids. CDR1 is SEHNR and CDR2 is FQNEAQ in the germline V gene (reference sequence). The J segment lost 2 bases and the V segment lost 5 bases, leaving 9 bases of the junction unmatched. In the library, unique molecular identifiers were attached to individual cDNA molecules. TCRdb called the RACE reads again in MiXCR, with one record for every CDR3 protein. Altogether just under 65,000 distinct CDR3 sequences are present, more than 9.5% being singletons, with the ten largest covering around 2.1%. Time point reported: patch test 3, about 24 weeks after DPC sensitization. The treatment here: therapeutic diphenylcyclopropenone sensitization with weekly scalp DPC. Remarks on this clonotype: The antigen is undetermined.

The J gene is TRBJ2-5, the V gene TRBV7-9; 9 bases agree with TRBD2. The receptor was derived from a woman under 40 with alopecia areata. Some clones in this sample may be carry-over from other donors' samples. The specimen was whole blood, collected in connection with sensitization to the hapten diphenylcyclopropenone (DPC). The CDR3 DNA follows: TGTGCCAGCAGCCCCTTAGCGGGAGCGTCGCAAGAGACCCAGTACTTC. It codes for CASSPLAGASQETQYF.